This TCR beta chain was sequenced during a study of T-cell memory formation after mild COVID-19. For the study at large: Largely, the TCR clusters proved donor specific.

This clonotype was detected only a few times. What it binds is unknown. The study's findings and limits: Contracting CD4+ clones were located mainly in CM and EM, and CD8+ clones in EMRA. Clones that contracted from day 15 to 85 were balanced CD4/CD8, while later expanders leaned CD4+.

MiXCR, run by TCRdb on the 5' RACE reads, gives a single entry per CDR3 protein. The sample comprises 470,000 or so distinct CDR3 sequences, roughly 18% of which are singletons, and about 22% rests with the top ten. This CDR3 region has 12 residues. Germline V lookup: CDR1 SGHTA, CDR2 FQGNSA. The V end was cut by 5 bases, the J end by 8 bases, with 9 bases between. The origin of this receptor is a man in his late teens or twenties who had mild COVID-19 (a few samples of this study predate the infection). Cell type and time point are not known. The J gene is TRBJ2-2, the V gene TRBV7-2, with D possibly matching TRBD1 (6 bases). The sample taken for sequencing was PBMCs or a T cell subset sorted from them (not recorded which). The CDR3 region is CASSTRGGELFF. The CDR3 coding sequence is TGTGCCAGCAGCACCAGGGGTGGGGAGCTGTTTTTT.